These T cell receptor beta chains were read from a single sample in a study of cytomegalovirus exposure and HLA in healthy donors. TCRdb's table, derived via immunoSEQ multiplex PCR, lists solely in-frame clones and lacks some. Here the sample table reports 65,000 to 85,000 clones. The sequenced sample was PBMCs. These receptors came from a female donor in good health and CMV-seropositive. Each CDR3 is given without its conserved first and last residue.

V: TRBV7-6
CDR3: ASSLHGQPQH

V: TRBV2
CDR3: ASSEDHQVQPQH

V: TRBV19
CDR3: AGTPKIGFNQPQH

V: TRBV7-3
CDR3: ASSLRDGKSTDTQY

V: TRBV30
CDR3: AWSGLAGYYNEQF

V: TRBV7-6
CDR3: ASSLEPTTAGQTNYGYT

V: TRBV4-2
CDR3: ASSHRYERDIQTNEKLF

V: TRBV19
CDR3: ASSRRGAGTEAF

V: TRBV29-1
CDR3: SVESFSGNTIY

V: TRBV6-1
CDR3: ASSARMKTGQTGADSPLH

V: TRBV5-1
CDR3: ASSLEQGAYYEQY

V: TRBV7-8
CDR3: ASSPYGNTEAF

V: TRBV19
CDR3: ASSIQGTNEKLF

V: TRBV4-1
CDR3: ASSQVGQTGQPQH

V: TRBV6-4
CDR3: ASSQTGESEAF

V: TRBV7-2
CDR3: ASSSDSYNQPQH

V: TRBV21-1
CDR3: ASSNLQGTSSYGYT

V: TRBV5-8
CDR3: ASSSSDRANYGYT

V: TRBV9
CDR3: ASSLGTGSWYGYT

V: TRBV9
CDR3: ASSVAGGTTGELF

V: TRBV6-5
CDR3: ASSYLGGEQY

V: TRBV7-9
CDR3: ASSEVTGTGGNGYT

V: TRBV7-8
CDR3: ARSSTNEQY

V: TRBV6-5
CDR3: ASREGTVGIEQY

V: TRBV19
CDR3: ASSTQGIQNYGYT

V: TRBV18
CDR3: ASSPNRGPSAYEQY

V: TRBV7-9
CDR3: AIRAGLGAYNEQF

V: TRBV4-2
CDR3: ASSRGGGANEQF

V: TRBV7-2
CDR3: ASASGRNTEAF

V: TRBV2
CDR3: ASSEVPGYSTDTQY

V: TRBV9
CDR3: ASSPRDSIYEQY

V: TRBV6-5
CDR3: ASSLRGSGANVLT